This T cell receptor beta chain was sequenced in a study of CD8 T cells in ankylosing spondylitis. As concerns this clonotype: What it binds is unknown.

Study observations and caveats: Researchers report that disease-linked clones proved CD8+ and relatively rare in peripheral blood. Certain motif variants had earlier appeared in reactive arthritis synovial fluid and blood. According to the report, clones linked to the disease were significantly enriched in matched synovial fluid samples taken from ankylosing spondylitis patients. A TCR beta motif made of several highly homologous variants seemed typical of ankylosing spondylitis blood.

The CDR3 consists of 15 residues. Between the trimmed V and J ends, which lost 3 bases and 6 bases, there was a span of 17 bases. TCRdb used MiXCR to reprocess the 5' RACE reads, holding one entry per CDR3 protein. The sample consists of tens of thousands of distinct CDR3 sequences, about 8.1% of them appearing once. The chain links TRBV12-3 or TRBV12-4 to TRBJ1-2, with D possibly matching TRBD1 (5 bases). Input material: blood, either unsorted or a sorted T cell fraction (not recorded which). This sequence originates from a male donor with ankylosing spondylitis. The CDR3: CASSFGSTGRDGYTF. The CDR3 DNA follows: TGTGCCAGCAGTTTTGGCTCCACAGGAAGAGATGGCTACACCTTC.